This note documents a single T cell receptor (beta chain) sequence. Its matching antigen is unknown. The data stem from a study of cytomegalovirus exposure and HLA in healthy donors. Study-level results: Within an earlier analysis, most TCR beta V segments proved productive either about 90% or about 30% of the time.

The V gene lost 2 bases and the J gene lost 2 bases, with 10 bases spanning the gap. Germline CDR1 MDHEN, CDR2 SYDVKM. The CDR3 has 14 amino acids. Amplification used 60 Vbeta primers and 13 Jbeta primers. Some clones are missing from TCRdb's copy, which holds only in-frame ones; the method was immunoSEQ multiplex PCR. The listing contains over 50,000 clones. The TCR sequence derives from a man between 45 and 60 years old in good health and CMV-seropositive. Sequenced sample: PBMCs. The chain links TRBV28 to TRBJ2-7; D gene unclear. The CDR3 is CASSLTAPTYEQYF. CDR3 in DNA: TGTGCCAGCAGTTTAACCGCACCTACCTACGAGCAGTACTTC. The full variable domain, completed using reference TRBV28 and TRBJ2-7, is DVKVTQSSRYLVKRTGEKVFLECVQDMDHENMFWYRQDPGLGLRLIYFSYDVKMKEKGDIPEGYSVSREKKERFSLILESASTNQTSMYLCASSLTAPTYEQYFGPGTRLTVT.